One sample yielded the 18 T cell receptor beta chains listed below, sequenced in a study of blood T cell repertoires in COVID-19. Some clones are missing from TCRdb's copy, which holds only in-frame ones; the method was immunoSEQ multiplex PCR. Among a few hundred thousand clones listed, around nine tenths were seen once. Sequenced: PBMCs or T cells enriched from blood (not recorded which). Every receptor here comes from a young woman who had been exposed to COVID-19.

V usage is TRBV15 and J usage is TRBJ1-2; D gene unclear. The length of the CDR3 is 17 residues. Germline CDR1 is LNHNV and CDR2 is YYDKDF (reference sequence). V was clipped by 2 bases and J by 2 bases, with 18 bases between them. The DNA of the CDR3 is TGTGCCACCAGCAGACCTCTCGCAACCTACCGAAACTATGGCTACACCTTC. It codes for CATSRPLATYRNYGYTF.

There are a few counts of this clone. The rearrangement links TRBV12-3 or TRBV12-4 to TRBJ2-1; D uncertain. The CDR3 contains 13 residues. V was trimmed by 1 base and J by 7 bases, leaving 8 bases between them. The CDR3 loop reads CASSLVQRNEQFF. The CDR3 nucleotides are TGTGCCAGCAGTTTAGTACAGAGAAATGAGCAGTTCTTC.

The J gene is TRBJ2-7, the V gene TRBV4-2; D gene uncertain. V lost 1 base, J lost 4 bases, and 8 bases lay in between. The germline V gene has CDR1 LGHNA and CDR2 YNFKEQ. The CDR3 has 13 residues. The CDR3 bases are TGTGCCAGCAGCCAAGCGACAACGTACGAGCAGTACTTC. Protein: CASSQATTYEQYF.

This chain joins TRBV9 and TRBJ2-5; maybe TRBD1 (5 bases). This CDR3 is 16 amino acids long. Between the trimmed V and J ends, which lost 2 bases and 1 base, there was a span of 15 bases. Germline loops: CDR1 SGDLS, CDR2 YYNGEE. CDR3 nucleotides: TGTGCCAGCAGCGTTCGAGACAGCGAAACCCAAGAGACCCAGTACTTC. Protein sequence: CASSVRDSETQETQYF.

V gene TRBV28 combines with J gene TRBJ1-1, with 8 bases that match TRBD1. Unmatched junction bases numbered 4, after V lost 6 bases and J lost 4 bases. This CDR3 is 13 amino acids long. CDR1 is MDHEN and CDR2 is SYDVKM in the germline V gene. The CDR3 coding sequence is TGTGCCAGCAGAACAACAGGGGGCACTGAAGCTTTCTTT. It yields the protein CASRTTGGTEAFF.

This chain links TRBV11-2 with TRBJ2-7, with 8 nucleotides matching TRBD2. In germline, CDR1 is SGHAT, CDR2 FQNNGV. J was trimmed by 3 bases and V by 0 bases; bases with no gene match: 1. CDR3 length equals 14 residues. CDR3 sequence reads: CASSLDRGGYEQYF. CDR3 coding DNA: TGTGCCAGCAGCTTAGATCGGGGGGGCTACGAGCAGTACTTC.

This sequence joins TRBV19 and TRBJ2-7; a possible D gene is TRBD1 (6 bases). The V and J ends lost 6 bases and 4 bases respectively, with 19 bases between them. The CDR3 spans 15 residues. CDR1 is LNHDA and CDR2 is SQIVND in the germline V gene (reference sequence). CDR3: CASRRNRDPIYEQYF. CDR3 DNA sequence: TGTGCCAGTAGGCGGAACAGGGATCCCATATACGAGCAGTACTTC.

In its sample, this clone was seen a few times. DNA of the CDR3: TGTGCCAGCAGCTTAGCGTTACAATTAGATACGCAGTATTTT. This sequence encodes CASSLALQLDTQYF. The rearrangement links TRBV7-9 to TRBJ2-3; D gene uncertain. This CDR3 has 14 residues. Trimming left V 0 bases short and J 5 bases short, with 9 bases between. CDR1 and CDR2 (germline): SEHNR, FQNEAQ (reference sequence).

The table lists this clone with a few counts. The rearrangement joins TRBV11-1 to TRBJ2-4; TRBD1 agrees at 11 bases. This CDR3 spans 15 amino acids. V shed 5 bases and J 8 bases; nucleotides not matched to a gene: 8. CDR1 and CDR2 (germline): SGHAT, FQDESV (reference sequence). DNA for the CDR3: TGTGCCAGCAGCACAGGGACAGGGGGTTTGGACATTCAGTACTTC. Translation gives CASSTGTGGLDIQYF.

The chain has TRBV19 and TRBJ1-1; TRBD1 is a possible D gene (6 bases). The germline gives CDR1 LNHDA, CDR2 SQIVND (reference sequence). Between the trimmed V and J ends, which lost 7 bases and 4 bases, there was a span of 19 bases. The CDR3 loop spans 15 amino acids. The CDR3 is CASTGDPRGITEAFF. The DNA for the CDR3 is TGTGCCAGTACAGGGGATCCTCGGGGAATCACTGAAGCTTTCTTT.

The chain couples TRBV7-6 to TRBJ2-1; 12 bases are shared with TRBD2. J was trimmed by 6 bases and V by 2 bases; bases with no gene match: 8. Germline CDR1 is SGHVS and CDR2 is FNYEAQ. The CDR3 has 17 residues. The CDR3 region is CASSLRTSGEGSNEQFF. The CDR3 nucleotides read TGTGCCAGCAGCTTAAGGACTAGCGGGGAGGGGTCCAATGAGCAGTTCTTC.

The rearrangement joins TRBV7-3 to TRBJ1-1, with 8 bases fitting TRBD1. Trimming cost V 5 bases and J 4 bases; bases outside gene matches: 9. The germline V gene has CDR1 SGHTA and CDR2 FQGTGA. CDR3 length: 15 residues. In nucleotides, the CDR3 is TGTGCCAGCAGCCCCTCAGGGGGCGCCGGCACTGAAGCTTTCTTT. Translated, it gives CASSPSGGAGTEAFF.

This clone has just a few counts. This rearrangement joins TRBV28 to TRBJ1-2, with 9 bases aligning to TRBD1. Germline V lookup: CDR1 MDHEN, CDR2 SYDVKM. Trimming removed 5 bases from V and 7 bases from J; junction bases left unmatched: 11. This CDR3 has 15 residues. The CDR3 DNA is TGTGCCAGCAGTCAGCCTTGGACAGGGGTCTTTGGCTACACCTTC. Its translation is CASSQPWTGVFGYTF.

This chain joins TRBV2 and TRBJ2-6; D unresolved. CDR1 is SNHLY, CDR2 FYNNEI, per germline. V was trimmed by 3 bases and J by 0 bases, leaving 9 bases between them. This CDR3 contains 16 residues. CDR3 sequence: CASSDGSNSGANVLTF. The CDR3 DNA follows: TGTGCCAGCAGTGACGGTAGCAACTCTGGGGCCAACGTCCTGACTTTC.

DNA of the CDR3: TGTGCCAGCAGTGCGGCCACAGGGGTTTTTGGCTACACCTTC. This sequence encodes CASSAATGVFGYTF. This rearrangement joins TRBV28 to TRBJ1-2; TRBD1 aligns across 7 bases. Germline lookup yields CDR1 MDHEN and CDR2 SYDVKM. V lost 5 bases to trimming and J lost 7 bases; unmatched junction nucleotides: 10. The CDR3 runs 14 residues.

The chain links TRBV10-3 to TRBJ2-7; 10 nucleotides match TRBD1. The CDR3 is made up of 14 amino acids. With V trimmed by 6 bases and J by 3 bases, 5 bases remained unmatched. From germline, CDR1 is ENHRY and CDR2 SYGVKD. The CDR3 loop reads CAIRAGTGVYEQYF. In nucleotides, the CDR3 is TGTGCCATCAGAGCCGGGACAGGGGTCTACGAGCAGTACTTC.

DNA for the CDR3: TGTGCCAGCAGCCTTACAGGGGACAATCAGCCCCAGCATTTT. It yields the protein CASSLTGDNQPQHF. The chain couples TRBV11-2 to TRBJ1-5; 7 nucleotides line up with TRBD1. The CDR3 loop spans 14 amino acids. CDR1 is SGHAT and CDR2 is FQNNGV in the germline V gene. J was trimmed by 3 bases and V by 5 bases; bases with no gene match: 4.

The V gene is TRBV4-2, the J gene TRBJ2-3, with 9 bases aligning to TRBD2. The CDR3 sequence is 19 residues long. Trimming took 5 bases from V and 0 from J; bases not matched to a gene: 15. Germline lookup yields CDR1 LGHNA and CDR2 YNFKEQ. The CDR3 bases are TGTGCCAGCAGCACGCGCCCGGGACTAGCCGCCTTTAGCACAGATACGCAGTATTTT. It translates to CASSTRPGLAAFSTDTQYF.